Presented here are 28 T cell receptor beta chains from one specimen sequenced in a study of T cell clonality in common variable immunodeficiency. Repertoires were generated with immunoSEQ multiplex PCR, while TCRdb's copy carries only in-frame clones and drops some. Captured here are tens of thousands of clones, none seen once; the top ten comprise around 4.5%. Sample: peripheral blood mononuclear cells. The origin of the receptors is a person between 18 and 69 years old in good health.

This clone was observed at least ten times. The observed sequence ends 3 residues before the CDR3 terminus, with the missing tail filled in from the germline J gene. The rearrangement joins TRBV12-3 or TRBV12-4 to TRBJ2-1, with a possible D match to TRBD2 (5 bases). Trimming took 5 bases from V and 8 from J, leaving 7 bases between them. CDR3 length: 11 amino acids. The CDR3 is CASSGGYEQFF. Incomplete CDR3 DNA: TGTGCCAGCAGTGGCGGGTATGAG.

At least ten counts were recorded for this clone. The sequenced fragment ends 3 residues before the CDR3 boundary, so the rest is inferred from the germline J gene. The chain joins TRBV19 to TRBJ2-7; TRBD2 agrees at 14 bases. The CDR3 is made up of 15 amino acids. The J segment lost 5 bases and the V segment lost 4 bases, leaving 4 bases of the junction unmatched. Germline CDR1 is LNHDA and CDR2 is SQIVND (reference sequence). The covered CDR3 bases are TGTGCCAGTAGTAAAGGGACTAGCGGGAGAAACGAG. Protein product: CASSKGTSGRNE. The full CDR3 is CASSKGTSGRNEQYF. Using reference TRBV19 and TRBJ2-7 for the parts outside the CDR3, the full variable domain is DGGITQSPKYLFRKEGQNVTLSCEQNLNHDAMYWYRQDPGQGLRLIYYSQIVNDFQKGDIAEGYSVSREKKESFPLTVTSAQKNPTAFYLCASSKGTSGRNEQYFGPGTRLTVT.

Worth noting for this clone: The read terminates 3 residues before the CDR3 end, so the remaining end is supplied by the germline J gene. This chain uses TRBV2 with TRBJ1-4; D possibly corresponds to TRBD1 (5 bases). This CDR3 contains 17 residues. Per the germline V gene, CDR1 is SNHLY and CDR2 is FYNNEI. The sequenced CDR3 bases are TGTGCCAGCACATCTTATGCAGGGTTCCCCTATAATTCACCA. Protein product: CASTSYAGFPYNSP. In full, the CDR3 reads CASTSYAGFPYNSPLFF.

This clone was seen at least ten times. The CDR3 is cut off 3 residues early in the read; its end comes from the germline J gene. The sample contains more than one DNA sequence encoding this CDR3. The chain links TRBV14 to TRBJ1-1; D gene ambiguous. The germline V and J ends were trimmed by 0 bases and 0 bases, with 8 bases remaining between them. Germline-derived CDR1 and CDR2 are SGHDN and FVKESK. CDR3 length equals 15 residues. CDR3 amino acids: CASSQDGPLNTEAFF. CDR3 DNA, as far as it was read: TGTGCCAGCAGCCAAGACGGTCCTTTGAACACTGAA. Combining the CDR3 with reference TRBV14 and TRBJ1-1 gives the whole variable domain EAGVTQFPSHSVIEKGQTVTLRCDPISGHDNLYWYRRVMGKEIKFLLHFVKESKQDESGMPNNRFLAERTGGTYSTLKVQPAELEDSGVYFCASSQDGPLNTEAFFGQGTRLTVV.

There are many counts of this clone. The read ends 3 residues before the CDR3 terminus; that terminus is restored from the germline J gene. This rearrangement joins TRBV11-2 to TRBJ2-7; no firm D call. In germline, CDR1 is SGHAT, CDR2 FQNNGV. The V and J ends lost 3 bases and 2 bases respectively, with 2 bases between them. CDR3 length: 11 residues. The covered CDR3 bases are TGTGCCAGCAGCTTCACCTACGAG. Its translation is CASSFTYE. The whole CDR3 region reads CASSFTYEQYF.

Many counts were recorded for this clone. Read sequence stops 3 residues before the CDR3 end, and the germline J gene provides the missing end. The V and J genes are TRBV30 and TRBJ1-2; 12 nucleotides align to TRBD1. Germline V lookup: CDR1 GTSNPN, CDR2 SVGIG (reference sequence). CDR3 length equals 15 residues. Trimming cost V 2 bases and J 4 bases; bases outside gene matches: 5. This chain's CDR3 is CAWSTGQGAFYGYTF. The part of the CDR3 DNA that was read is TGTGCCTGGAGTACGGGACAGGGGGCCTTCTATGGC. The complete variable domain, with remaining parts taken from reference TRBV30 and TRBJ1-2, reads SQTIHQWPATLVQPVGSPLSLECTVEGTSNPNLYWYRQAAGRGLQLLFYSVGIGQISSEVPQNLSASRPQDRQFILSSKKLLLSDSGFYLCAWSTGQGAFYGYTFGSGTRLTVV.

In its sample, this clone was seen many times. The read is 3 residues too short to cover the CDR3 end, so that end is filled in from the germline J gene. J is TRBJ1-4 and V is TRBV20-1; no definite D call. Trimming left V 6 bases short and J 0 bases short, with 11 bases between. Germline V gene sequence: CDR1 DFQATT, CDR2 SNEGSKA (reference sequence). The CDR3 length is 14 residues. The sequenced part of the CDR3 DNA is TGCAGTGCAATCACACCTGCAACTAATGAAAAA. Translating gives CSAITPATNEK. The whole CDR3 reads CSAITPATNEKLFF.

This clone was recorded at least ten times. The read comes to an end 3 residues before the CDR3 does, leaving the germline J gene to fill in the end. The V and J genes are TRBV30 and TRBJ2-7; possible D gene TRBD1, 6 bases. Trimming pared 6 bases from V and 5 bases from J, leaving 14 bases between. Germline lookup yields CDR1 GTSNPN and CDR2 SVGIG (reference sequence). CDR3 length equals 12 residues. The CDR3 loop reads CACVGGHHEQYF. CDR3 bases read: TGTGCCTGCGTAGGGGGACACCACGAG. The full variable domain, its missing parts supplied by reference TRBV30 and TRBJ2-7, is SQTIHQWPATLVQPVGSPLSLECTVEGTSNPNLYWYRQAAGRGLQLLFYSVGIGQISSEVPQNLSASRPQDRQFILSSKKLLLSDSGFYLCACVGGHHEQYFGPGTRLTVT.

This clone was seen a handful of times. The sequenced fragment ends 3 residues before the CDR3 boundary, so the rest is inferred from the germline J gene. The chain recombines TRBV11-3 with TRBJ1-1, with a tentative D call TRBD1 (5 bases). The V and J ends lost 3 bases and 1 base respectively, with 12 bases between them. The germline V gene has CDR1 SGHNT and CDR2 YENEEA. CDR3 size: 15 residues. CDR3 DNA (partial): TGTGCCAGCAGCTTCGGCGACAGAGAGAACACTGAA. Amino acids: CASSFGDRENTE. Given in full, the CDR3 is CASSFGDRENTEAFF. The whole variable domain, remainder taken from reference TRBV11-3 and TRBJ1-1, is EAGVVQSPRYKIIEKKQPVAFWCNPISGHNTLYWYLQNLGQGPELLIRYENEEAVDDSQLPKDRFSAERLKGVDSTLKIQPAELGDSAVYLCASSFGDRENTEAFFGQGTRLTVV.

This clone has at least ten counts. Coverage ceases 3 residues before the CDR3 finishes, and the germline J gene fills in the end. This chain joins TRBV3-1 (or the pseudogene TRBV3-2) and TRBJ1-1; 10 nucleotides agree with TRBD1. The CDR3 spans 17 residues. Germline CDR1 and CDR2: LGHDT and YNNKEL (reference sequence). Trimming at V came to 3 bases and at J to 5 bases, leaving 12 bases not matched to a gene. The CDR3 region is CASSHAGTGALWTEAFF. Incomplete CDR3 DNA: TGTGCCAGCAGCCACGCCGGGACAGGGGCCCTCTGGACTGAA.

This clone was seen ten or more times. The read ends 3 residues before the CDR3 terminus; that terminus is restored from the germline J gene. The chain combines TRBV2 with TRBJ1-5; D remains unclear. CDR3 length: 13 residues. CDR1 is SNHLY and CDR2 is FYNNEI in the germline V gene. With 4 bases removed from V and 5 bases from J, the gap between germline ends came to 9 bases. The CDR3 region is CASSGTADQPQHF. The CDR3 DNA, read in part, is TGTGCCAGCAGTGGCACAGCTGATCAGCCC.

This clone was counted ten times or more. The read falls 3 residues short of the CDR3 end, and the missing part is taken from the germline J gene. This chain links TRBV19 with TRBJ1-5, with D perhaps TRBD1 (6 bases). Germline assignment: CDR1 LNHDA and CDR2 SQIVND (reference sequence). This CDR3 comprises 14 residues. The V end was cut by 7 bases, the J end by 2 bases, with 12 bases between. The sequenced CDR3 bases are TGTGCCAGTAACCGGGGGGCCGGCAATCAGCCC. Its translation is CASNRGAGNQP. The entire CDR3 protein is CASNRGAGNQPQHF.

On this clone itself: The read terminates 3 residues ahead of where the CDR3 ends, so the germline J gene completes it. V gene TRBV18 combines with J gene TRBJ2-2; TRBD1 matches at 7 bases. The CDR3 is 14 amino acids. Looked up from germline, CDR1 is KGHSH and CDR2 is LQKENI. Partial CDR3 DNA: TGTGCCAGCTCACTGGGGACAGATAATGAAAAG. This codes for CASSLGTDNEK. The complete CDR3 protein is CASSLGTDNEKLFF.

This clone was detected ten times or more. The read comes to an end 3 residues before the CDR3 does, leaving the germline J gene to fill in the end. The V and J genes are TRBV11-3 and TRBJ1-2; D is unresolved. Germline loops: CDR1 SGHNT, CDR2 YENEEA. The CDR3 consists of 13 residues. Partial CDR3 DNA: TGTGCCAGCAGCCGTCCTGACGGCAGGGGC. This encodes CASSRPDGRG. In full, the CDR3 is CASSRPDGRGYTF.

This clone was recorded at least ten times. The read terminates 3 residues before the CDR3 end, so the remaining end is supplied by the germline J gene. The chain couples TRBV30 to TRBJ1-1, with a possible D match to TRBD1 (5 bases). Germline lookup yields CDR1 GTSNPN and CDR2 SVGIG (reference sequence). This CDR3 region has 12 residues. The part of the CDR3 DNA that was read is TGTGCCTGGAACGCATACAGGAACCCA. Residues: CAWNAYRNP. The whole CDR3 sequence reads CAWNAYRNPAFF.

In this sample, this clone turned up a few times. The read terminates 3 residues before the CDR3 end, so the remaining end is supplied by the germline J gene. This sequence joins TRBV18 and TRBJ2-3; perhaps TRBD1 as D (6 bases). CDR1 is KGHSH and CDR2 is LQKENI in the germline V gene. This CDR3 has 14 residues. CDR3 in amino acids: CASSPRRGQETQYF. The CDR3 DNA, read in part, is TGTGCCAGCTCACCACGCAGGGGCCAAGAGACG.

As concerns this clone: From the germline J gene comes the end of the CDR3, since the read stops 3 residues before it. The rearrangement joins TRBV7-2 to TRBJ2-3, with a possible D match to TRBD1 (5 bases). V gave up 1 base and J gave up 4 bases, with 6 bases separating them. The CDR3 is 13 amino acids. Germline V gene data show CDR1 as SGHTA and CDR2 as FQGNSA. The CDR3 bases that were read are TGTGCCAGCAGCTTAGTGGGGCCAGATACG. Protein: CASSLVGPDT. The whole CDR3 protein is CASSLVGPDTQYF. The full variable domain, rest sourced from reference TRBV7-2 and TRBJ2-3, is GAGVSQSPSNKVTEKGKDVELRCDPISGHTALYWYRQSLGQGLEFLIYFQGNSAPDKSGLPSDRFSAERTGGSVSTLTIQRTQQEDSAVYLCASSLVGPDTQYFGPGTRLTVL.

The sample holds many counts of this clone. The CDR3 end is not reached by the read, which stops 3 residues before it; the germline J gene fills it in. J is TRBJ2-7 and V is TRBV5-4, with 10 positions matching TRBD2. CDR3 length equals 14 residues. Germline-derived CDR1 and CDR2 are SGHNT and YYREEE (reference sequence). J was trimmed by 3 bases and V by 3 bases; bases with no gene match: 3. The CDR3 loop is CASSSGLAIYEQYF. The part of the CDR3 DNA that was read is TGTGCCAGCAGCTCGGGACTAGCGATCTACGAG.

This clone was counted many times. CDR3: CASRLPGQGAYEQYF. The covered CDR3 bases are TGTGCCAGCAGACTGCCTGGACAGGGGGCCTACGAG. The chain uses TRBV7-2 and TRBJ2-7; 10 nucleotides agree with TRBD1. Sequencing ends 3 residues short of the CDR3 end; the germline J gene provides the rest. Germline assignment: CDR1 SGHTA and CDR2 FQGNSA. CDR3 length: 15 residues. Trimming removed 6 bases from V and 2 bases from J; junction bases left unmatched: 7.

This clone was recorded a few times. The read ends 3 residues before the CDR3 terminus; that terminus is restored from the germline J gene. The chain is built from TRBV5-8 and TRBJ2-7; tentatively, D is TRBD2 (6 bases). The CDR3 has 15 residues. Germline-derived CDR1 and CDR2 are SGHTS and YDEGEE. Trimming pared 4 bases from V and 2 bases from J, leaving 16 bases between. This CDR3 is CASSTTGGPPYEQYF. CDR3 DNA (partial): TGTGCCAGCAGCACAACCGGGGGACCCCCCTACGAG.

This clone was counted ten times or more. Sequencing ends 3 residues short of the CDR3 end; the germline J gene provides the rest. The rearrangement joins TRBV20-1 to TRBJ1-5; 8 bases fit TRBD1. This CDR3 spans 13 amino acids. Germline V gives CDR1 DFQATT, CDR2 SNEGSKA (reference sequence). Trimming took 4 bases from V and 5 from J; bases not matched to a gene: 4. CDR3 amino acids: CSANGQGDQPQHF. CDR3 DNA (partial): TGCAGTGCTAACGGACAGGGAGATCAGCCC.

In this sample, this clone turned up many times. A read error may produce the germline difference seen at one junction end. The CDR3 loop is CAISPGLAGYTEQFF. The CDR3 DNA, read in part, is TGTGCCATCAGCCCGGGACTAGCGGGGTACACTGAG. The chain carries TRBV10-3 and TRBJ2-1; 13 nucleotides line up with TRBD2. Read sequence stops 3 residues before the CDR3 end, and the germline J gene provides the missing end. This CDR3 spans 15 amino acids. Germline V gene sequence: CDR1 ENHRY, CDR2 SYGVKD.

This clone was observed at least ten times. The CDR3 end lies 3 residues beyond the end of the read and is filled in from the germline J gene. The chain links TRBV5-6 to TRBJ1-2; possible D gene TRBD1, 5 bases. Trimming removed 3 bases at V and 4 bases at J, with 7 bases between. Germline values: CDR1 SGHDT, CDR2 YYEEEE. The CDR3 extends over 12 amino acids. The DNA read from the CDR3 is TGTGCCAGCAGCTCCGGGGGCTATGGC. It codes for CASSSGGYG. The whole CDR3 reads CASSSGGYGYTF.

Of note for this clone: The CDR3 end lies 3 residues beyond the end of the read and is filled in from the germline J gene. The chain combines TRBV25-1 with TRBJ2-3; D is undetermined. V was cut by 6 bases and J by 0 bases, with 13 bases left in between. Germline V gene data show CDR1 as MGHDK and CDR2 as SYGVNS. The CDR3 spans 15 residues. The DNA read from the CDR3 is TGTGCCAGCAGAAAAGGGCTTCCTAGCACAGATACG. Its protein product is CASRKGLPSTDT. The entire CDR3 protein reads CASRKGLPSTDTQYF.

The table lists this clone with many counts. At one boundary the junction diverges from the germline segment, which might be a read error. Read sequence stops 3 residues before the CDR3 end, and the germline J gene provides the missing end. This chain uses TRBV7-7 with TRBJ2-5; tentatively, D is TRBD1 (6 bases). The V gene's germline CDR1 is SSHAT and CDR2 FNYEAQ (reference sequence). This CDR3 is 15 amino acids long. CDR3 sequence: CASSLELQGTETQYF. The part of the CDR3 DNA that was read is TGTGCTAGCAGCTTAGAGTTGCAGGGGACAGAGACC.

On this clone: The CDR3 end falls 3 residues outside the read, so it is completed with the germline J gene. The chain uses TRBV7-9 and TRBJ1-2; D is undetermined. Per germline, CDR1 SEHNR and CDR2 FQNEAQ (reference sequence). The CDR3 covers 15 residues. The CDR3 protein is CASSLDGSAKNIYTF. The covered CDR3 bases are TGTGCCAGCAGCTTAGACGGGTCCGCCAAAAACATC.

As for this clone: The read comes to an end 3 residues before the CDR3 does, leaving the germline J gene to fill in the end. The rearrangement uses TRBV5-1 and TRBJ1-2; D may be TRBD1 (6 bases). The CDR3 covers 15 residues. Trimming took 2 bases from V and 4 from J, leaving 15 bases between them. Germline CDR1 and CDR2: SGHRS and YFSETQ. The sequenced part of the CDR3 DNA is TGCGCCAGCAGCTTAAAACTCGAAGGGGGCTATGGC. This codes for CASSLKLEGGYG. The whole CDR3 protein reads CASSLKLEGGYGYTF.

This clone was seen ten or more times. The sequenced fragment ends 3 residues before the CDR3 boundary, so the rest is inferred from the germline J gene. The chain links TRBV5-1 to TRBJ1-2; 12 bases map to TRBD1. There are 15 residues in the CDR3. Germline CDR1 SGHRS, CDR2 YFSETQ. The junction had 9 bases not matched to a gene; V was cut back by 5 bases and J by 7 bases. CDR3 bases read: TGCGCCAGCAGGCCCGGGACAGGGGGCAATAGTGGC. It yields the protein CASRPGTGGNSG. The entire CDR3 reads CASRPGTGGNSGYTF.